This entry is about one T cell receptor (beta chain). What it recognizes is unknown. Profiling relied on immunoSEQ multiplex PCR, and the TCRdb table lists in-frame clones only, not all of them. The repertoire holds almost 700,000 clones, with about 90% as singletons. Germline-derived CDR1 and CDR2 are SQVTM and ANQGSEA. The CDR3 has 15 residues. V lost 0 bases and J lost 5, with 14 bases in between. This specimen comes from a study of shared clonotypes between healthy human individuals. Study as a whole: The study used three CD4 naive, three CD4 memory, two CD8 naive and one CD8 memory plate per donor.

Naive-designated CD8 cells lacked CD45RO, were positively enriched for CCR7, and omitted terminally differentiated effector memory CD45RA+ cells. All the donors were Caucasian adults who lived in Nashville, Tennessee. The study's findings and limits: Despite large depth, rarefaction showed incomplete sorted-subset sequencing. As a rule, naive subsets had a larger estimated richness than memory subsets.

This clonotype originated in a man aged 25 to 40 in good health. This sequence joins TRBV29-1 and TRBJ2-1, with no clear D. Specimen: naive CD8+ T cells sorted from blood. For the CDR3, the DNA is TGCAGCGTTGAAGATCAGGAGTGGAGACACAATGAGCAGTTCTTC. The encoded protein is CSVEDQEWRHNEQFF.